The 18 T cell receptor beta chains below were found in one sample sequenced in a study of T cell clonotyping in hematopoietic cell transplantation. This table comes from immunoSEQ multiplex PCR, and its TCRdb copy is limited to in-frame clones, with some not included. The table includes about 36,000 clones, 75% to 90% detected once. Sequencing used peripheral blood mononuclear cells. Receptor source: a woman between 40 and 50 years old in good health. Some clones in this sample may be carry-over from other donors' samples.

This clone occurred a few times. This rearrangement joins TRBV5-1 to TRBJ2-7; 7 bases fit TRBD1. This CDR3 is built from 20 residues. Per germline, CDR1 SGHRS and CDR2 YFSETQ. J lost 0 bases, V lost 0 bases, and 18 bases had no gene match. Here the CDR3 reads CASSLGTRGAEQGSSYEQYF. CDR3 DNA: TGCGCCAGCAGCTTGGGAACCCGAGGGGCCGAACAGGGGTCCTCCTACGAGCAGTACTTC.

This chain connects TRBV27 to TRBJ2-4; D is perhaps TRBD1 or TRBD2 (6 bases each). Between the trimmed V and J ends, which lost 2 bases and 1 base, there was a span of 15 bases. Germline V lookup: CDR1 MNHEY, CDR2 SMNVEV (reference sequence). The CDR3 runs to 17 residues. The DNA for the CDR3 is TGTGCCAGCAGTTTAGTTTATCGGGGGCTGGCCAAAAACATTCAGTACTTC. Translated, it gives CASSLVYRGLAKNIQYF.

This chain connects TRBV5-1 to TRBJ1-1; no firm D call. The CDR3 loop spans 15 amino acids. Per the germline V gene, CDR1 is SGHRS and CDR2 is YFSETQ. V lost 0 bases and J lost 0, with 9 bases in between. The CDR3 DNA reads TGCGCCAGCAGCTTGGGTCCCCAACTGAACACTGAAGCTTTCTTT. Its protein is CASSLGPQLNTEAFF.

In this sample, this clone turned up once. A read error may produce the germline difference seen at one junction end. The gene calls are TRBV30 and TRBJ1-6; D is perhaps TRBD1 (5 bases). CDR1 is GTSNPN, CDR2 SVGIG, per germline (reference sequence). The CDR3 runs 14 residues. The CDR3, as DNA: TGTGCCGGGAGAGGGGAGGCGTATAATTCACCCCTCCACTTT. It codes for CAGRGEAYNSPLHF.

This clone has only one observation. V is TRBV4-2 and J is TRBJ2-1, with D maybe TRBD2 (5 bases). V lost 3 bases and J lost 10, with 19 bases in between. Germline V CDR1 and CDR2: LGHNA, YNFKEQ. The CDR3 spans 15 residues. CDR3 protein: CASSQEDGLRGEQFF. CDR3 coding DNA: TGTGCCAGCAGCCAGGAGGACGGGTTACGAGGAGAGCAGTTCTTC.

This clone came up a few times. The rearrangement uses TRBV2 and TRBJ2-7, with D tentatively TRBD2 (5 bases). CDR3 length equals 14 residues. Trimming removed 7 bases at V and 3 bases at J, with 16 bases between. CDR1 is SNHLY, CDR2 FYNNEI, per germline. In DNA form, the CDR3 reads TGTGCCAGCAATGGGGAGAGTGTTAACTACGAGCAGTACTTC. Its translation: CASNGESVNYEQYF.

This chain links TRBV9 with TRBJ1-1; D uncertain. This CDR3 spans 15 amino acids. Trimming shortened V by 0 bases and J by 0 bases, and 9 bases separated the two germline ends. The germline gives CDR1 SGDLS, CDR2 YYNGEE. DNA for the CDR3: TGTGCCAGCAGCGTAGAGGCGGAAATGAACACTGAAGCTTTCTTT. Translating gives CASSVEAEMNTEAFF.

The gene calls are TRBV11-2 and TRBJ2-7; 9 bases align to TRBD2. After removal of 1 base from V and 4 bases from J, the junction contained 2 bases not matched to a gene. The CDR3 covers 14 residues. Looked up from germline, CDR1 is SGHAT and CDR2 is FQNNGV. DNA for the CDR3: TGTGCCAGCAGCTTAGGACTAGCGGTTTACGAGCAGTACTTC. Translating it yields CASSLGLAVYEQYF.

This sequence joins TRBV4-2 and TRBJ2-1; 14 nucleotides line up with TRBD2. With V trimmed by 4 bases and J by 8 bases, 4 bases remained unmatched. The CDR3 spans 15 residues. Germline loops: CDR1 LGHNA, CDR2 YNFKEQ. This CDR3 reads CASSPGLAGVYEQFF. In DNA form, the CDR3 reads TGTGCCAGCAGCCCGGGACTAGCGGGGGTATATGAGCAGTTCTTC.

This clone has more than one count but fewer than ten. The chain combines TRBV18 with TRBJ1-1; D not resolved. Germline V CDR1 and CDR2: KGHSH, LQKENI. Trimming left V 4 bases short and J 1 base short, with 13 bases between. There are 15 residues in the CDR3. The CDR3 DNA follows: TGTGCCAGCTCACAAGGGTATTCAGGGAACACTGAAGCTTTCTTT. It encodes CASSQGYSGNTEAFF.

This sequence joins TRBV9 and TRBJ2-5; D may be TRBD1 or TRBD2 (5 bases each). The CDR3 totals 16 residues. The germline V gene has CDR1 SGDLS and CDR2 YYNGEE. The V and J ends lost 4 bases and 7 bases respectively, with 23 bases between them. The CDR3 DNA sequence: TGTGCCAGCAGCAGCGGAGCAGGGAAAAATGAAGTGACCCAGTACTTC. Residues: CASSSGAGKNEVTQYF.

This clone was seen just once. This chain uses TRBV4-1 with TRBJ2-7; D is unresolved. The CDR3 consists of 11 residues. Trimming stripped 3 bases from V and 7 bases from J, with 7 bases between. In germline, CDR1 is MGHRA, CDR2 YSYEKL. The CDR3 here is CASSHRNEQYF. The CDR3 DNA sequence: TGCGCCAGCAGCCACAGGAATGAGCAGTACTTC.

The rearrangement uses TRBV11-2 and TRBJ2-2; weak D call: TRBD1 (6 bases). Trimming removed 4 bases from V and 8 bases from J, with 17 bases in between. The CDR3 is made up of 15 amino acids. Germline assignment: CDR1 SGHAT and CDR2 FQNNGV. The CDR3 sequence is CASSSTSGTSGELFF. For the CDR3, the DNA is TGTGCCAGCAGCTCGACCTCCGGGACATCGGGGGAGCTGTTTTTT.

The CDR3: CASSADGDTEAFF. The CDR3 bases are TGTGCCAGCAGCGCGGACGGGGACACTGAAGCTTTCTTT. The chain carries TRBV7-6 and TRBJ1-1, with D uncertain. V lost 5 bases to trimming and J lost 3 bases, with 10 bases between them. The germline gives CDR1 SGHVS, CDR2 FNYEAQ. The CDR3 spans 13 residues.

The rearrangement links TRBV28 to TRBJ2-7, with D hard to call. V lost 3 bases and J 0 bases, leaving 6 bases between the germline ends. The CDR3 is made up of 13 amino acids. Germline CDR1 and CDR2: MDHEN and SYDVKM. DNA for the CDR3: TGTGCCAGCAGTTTCTCAGACTCCTACGAGCAGTACTTC. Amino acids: CASSFSDSYEQYF.

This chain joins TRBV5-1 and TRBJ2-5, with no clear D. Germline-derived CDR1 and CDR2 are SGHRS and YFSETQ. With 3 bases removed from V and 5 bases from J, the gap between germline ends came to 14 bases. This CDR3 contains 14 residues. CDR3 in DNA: TGCGCCAGCAGCTGGACCGTTGGGGTCGAGACCCAGTACTTC. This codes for CASSWTVGVETQYF.

The chain's CDR3 is CASGRAAYNEQFF. The CDR3 DNA reads TGTGCCAGCGGGCGGGCTGCCTACAATGAGCAGTTCTTC. The rearrangement links TRBV28 to TRBJ2-1; D is possibly TRBD2 (5 bases). This CDR3 has 13 residues. The germline V gene has CDR1 MDHEN and CDR2 SYDVKM. Deletions cut 8 bases from V and 2 bases from J, with 10 bases between.

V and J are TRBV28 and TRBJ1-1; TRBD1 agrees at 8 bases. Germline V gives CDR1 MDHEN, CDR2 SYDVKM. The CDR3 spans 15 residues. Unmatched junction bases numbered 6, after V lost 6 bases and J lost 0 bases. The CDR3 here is CASRDVQGVNTEAFF. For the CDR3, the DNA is TGTGCCAGCAGAGACGTACAGGGGGTGAACACTGAAGCTTTCTTT.